The T cell receptor (beta chain) described here comes from a study of T cells expressing NK-cell markers. About the research overall: Seven sequenced donors out of eight were HCMV-seropositive, one seronegative.

TCRdb derives one entry per CDR3 protein from the 5' RACE reads, leaving out DNA. Its table lists roughly 390,000 distinct CDR3 sequences. Germline-derived CDR1 and CDR2 are LGHDT and YNNKEL (reference sequence). The CDR3 is 14 residues long. Specimen: blood T cells: a sorted CD56 or NKG2C T cell subset, CD4+ or CD8+ T cells, or bulk PBMC T cells (not recorded which). The rearrangement uses TRBV3-1 and TRBJ2-2. The receptor comes from a woman aged 45 to 65 in good health. The CDR3 here is CASSQDGVTGELFF.